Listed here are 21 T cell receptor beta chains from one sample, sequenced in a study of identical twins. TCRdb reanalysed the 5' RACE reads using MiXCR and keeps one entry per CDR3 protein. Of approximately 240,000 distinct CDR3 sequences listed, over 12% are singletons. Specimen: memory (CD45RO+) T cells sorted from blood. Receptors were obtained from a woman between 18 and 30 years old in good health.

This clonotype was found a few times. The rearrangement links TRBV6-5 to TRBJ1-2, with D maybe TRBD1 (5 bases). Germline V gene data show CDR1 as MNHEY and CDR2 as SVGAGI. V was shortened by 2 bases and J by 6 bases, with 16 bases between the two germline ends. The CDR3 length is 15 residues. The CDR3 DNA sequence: TGTGCCAGCAGTTACGACTTGAGGGGAGGAAATGGCTACACCTTC. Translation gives CASSYDLRGGNGYTF.

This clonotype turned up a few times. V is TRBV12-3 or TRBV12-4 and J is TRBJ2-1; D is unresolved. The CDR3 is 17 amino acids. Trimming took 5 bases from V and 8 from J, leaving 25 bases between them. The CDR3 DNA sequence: TGTGCCAGCAGTCAATTCCCCCCGGACCCGCAGCCTTATGAGCAGTTCTTC. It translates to CASSQFPPDPQPYEQFF.

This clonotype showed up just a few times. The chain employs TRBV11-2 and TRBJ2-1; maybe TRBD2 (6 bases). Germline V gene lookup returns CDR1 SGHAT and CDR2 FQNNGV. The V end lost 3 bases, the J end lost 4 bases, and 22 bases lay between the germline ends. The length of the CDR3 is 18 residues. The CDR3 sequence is CASSLNSPSESGYNEQFF. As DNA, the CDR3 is TGTGCCAGCAGCTTGAATTCTCCTAGCGAAAGTGGATACAATGAGCAGTTCTTC.

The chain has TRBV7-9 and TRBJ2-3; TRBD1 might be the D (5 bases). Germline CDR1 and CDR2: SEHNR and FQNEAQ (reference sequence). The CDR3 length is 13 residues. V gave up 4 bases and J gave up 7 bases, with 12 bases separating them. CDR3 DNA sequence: TGTGCCAGCAGCTCACGACAGCAGTATACGCAGTATTTT. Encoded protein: CASSSRQQYTQYF.

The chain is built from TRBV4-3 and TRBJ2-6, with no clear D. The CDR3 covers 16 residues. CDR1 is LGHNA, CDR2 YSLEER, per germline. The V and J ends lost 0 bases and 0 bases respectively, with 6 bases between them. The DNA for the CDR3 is TGCGCCAGCAGCCAAGATGTGCACTCTGGGGCCAACGTCCTGACTTTC. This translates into CASSQDVHSGANVLTF.

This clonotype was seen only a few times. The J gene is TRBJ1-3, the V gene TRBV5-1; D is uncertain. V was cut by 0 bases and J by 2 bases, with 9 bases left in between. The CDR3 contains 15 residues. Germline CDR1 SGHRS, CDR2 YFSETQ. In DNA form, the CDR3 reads TGCGCCAGCAGCTTGGATGGCGGCGCTGGAAACACCATATATTTT. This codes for CASSLDGGAGNTIYF.

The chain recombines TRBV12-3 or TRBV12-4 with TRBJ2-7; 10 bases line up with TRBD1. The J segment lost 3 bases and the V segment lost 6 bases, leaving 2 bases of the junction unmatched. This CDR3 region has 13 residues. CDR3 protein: CASRWTGGYEQYF. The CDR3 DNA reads TGTGCCAGCAGGTGGACAGGGGGCTACGAGCAGTACTTC.

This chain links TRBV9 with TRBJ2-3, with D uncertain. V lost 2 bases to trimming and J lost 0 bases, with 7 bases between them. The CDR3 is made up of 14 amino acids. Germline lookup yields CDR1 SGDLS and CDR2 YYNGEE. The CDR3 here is CASSVHSSTDTQYF. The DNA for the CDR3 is TGTGCCAGCAGCGTTCACAGTAGCACAGATACGCAGTATTTT.

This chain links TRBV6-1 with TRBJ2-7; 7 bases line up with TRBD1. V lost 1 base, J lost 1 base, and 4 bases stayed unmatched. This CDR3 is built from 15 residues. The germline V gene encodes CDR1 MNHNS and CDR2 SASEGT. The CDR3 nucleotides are TGTGCCAGCAGTGAAGAGGGGGCAGGGTCCTACGAGCAGTACTTC. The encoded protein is CASSEEGAGSYEQYF.

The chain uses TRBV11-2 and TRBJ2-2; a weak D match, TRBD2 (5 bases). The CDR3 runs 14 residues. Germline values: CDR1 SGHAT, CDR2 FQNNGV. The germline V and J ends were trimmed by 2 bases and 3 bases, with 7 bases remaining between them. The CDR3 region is CASSLRGDTGELFF. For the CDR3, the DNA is TGTGCCAGCAGCTTACGGGGAGACACCGGGGAGCTGTTTTTT.

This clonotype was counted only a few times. CDR3 residues: CASSVAGDTDTQYF. CDR3 DNA: TGTGCCAGCAGTGTAGCGGGGGATACAGATACGCAGTATTTT. This chain links TRBV6-1 with TRBJ2-3; 9 positions match TRBD2. J gave up 3 bases and V 4 bases, and 2 bases lay outside the gene matches. CDR1 MNHNS and CDR2 SASEGT come from the germline V gene. The CDR3 is made up of 14 amino acids.

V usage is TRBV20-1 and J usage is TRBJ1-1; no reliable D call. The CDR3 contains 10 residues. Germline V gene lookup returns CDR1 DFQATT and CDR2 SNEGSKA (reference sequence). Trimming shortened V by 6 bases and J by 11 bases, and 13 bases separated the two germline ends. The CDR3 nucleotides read TGCAGTGCCGAGGACCAGGAGGCTTTCTTT. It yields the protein CSAEDQEAFF.

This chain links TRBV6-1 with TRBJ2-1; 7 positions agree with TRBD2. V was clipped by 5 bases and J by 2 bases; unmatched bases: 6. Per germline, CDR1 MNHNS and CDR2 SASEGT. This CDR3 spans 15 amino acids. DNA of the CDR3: TGTGCCAGCAGTCCGACTAGCACGGCCTACAATGAGCAGTTCTTC. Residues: CASSPTSTAYNEQFF.

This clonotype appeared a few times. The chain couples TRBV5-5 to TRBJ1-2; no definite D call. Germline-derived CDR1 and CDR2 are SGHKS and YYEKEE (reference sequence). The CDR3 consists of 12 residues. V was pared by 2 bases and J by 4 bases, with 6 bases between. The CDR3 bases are TGTGCCAGCAGCTTTGATGCCTATGGCTACACCTTC. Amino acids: CASSFDAYGYTF.

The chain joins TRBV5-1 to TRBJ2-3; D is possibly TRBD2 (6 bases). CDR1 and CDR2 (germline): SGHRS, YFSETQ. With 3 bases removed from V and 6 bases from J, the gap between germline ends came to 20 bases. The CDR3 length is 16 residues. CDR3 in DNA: TGCGCCAGCAGCTATTCCCCGGGGGATCAAGGGGATACGCAGTATTTT. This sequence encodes CASSYSPGDQGDTQYF.

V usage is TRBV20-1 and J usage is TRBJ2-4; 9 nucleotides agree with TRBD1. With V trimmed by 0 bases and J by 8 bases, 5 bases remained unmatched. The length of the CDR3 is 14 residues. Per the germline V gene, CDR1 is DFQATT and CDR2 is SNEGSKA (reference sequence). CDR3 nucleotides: TGCAGTGCTAGAGAGGGGACAGGGACTGACATTCAGTACTTC. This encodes CSAREGTGTDIQYF.

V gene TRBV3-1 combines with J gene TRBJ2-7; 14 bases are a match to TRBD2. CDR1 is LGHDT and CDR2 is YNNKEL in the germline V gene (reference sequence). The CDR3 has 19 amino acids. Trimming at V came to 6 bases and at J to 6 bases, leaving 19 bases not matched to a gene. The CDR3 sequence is CASSQNLWTSGRHPREQYF. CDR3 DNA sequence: TGTGCCAGCAGTCAGAACCTATGGACTAGCGGGAGGCATCCCCGCGAGCAGTACTTC.

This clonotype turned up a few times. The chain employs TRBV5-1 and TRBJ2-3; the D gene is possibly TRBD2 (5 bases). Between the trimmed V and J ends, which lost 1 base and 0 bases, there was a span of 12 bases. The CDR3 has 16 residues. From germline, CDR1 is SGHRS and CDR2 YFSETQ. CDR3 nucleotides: TGCGCCAGCAGCTTGTACGGGGAGACTAGCACAGATACGCAGTATTTT. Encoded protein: CASSLYGETSTDTQYF.

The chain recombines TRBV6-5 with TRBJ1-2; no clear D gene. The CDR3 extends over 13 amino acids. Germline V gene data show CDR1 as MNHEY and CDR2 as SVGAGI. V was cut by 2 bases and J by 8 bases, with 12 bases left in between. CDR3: CASSYLRQGGYTF. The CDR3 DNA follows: TGTGCCAGCAGTTACCTCCGACAAGGCGGCTACACCTTC.

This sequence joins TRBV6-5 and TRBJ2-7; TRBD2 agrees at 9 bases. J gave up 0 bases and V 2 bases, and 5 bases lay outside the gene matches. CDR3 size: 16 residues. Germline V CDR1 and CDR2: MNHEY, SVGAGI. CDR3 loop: CASSYLSSGASYEQYF. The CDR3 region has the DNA TGTGCCAGCAGTTACCTGTCTAGCGGGGCCTCCTACGAGCAGTACTTC.

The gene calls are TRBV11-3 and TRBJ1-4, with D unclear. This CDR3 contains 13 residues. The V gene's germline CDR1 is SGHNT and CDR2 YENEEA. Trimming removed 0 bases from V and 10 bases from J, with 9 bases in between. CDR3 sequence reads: CASSLDGYSKLFF. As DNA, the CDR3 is TGTGCCAGCAGCTTAGATGGCTACTCAAAACTGTTTTTT.